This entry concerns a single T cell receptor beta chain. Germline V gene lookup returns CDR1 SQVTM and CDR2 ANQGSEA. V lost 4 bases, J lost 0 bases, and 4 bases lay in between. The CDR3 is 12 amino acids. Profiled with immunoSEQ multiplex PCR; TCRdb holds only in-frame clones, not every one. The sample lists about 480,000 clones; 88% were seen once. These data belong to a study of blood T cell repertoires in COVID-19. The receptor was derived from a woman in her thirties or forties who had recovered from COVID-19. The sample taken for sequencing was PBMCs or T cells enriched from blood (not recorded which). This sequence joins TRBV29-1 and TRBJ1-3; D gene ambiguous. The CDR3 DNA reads TGCAGCGTTGCTCTCTCTGGAAACACCATATATTTT. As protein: CSVALSGNTIYF. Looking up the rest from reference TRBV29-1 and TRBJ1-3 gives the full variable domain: SAVISQKPSRDICQRGTSLTIQCQVDSQVTMMFWYRQQPGQSLTLIATANQGSEATYESGFVIDKFPISRPNLTFSTLTVSNMSPEDSSIYLCSVALSGNTIYFGEGSWLTVV.